The 23 T cell receptor beta chains given below trace back to one sample, sequenced in a study of blood T cell repertoires in COVID-19. The data were produced by immunoSEQ multiplex PCR, yet TCRdb's version contains in-frame clones alone and is incomplete. The data show hundreds of thousands of clones, around 91% seen once. Sequencing input: PBMCs or T cells enriched from blood (not recorded which). All receptors come from a middle-aged woman who had recovered from COVID-19.

This chain uses TRBV5-4 with TRBJ2-1; 15 nucleotides line up with TRBD2. The CDR3 extends over 15 amino acids. Trimming removed 5 bases from V and 10 bases from J; junction bases left unmatched: 7. Per the germline V gene, CDR1 is SGHNT and CDR2 is YYREEE (reference sequence). DNA for the CDR3: TGTGCCAGCAGGGCCGCCGGGACTAGCGGGGGGGAGCAGTTCTTC. Its protein product is CASRAAGTSGGEQFF.

The CDR3 sequence: CATRLAGTYEQYF. CDR3 sequence (DNA): TGTGCCACCCGCCTGGCAGGGACCTACGAGCAGTACTTC. V gene TRBV15 combines with J gene TRBJ2-7; maybe TRBD1 (5 bases). Between the trimmed V and J ends, which lost 8 bases and 2 bases, there was a span of 13 bases. CDR3 length equals 13 residues. CDR1 is LNHNV and CDR2 is YYDKDF in the germline V gene (reference sequence).

This clone was detected only a few times. The chain carries TRBV4-2 and TRBJ2-3; TRBD2 matches 14 bases. V lost 3 bases, J lost 3 bases, and 17 bases stayed unmatched. CDR3 length: 21 amino acids. Germline V gene sequence: CDR1 LGHNA, CDR2 YNFKEQ. DNA for the CDR3: TGTGCCAGCAGCCAGAGATTCTCCGGGACTAGCGGGAGAATAGGAACAGATACGCAGTATTTT. The encoded protein is CASSQRFSGTSGRIGTDTQYF.

The chain has TRBV7-9 and TRBJ2-1; tentative D call: TRBD2 (6 bases). Germline CDR1 SEHNR, CDR2 FQNEAQ (reference sequence). V dropped 4 bases and J dropped 5 bases, with 15 bases sitting between them. CDR3 size: 15 residues. Here the CDR3 DNA reads TGTGCCAGCAGCTGGCCGGGGGACGCCCACAATGAGCAGTTCTTC. It is translated as CASSWPGDAHNEQFF.

DNA for the CDR3: TGTGCCAGCTCACCACCTAGCGGGAGAACTCCAGATACGCAGTATTTT. Protein sequence: CASSPPSGRTPDTQYF. The genes are TRBV18 and TRBJ2-3; 9 bases line up with TRBD2. The V segment lost 0 bases and the J segment 4 bases; nucleotides outside the gene matches: 5. Germline CDR1 and CDR2: KGHSH and LQKENI. CDR3 length equals 16 residues.

This chain connects TRBV7-2 to TRBJ2-5; 8 positions match TRBD1. Germline CDR1 SGHTA, CDR2 FQGNSA. There are 13 residues in the CDR3. V was pared by 3 bases and J by 6 bases, with 3 bases of the junction left unmatched. The CDR3 DNA follows: TGTGCCAGCAGCTTCGGACAGGGCCAGACCCAGTACTTC. It encodes CASSFGQGQTQYF.

The V call is TRBV7-2, the J call TRBJ2-7, with 8 bases aligning to TRBD2. Germline V gene lookup returns CDR1 SGHTA and CDR2 FQGNSA. The CDR3 sequence is 14 residues long. V was clipped by 5 bases and J by 5 bases; unmatched bases: 8. The CDR3 coding sequence is TGTGCCAGCAGCCGTCCGGGGGGGCGGGACGAGCAGTACTTC. Amino acid sequence: CASSRPGGRDEQYF.

The chain is built from TRBV6-2 or TRBV6-3 and TRBJ1-2; 9 nucleotides line up with TRBD1. The CDR3 spans 16 residues. V was clipped by 7 bases and J by 4 bases; unmatched bases: 13. CDR1 and CDR2 from the germline V gene are MNHEY and SVGEGT. The CDR3 is CASTPNRGQGIYGYTF. The CDR3 region has the DNA TGTGCCAGCACCCCAAATAGGGGACAGGGCATCTATGGCTACACCTTC.

The rearrangement joins TRBV11-2 to TRBJ2-7; 8 bases fit TRBD1. Germline assignment: CDR1 SGHAT and CDR2 FQNNGV. The CDR3 covers 16 residues. Trimming cost V 3 bases and J 2 bases; bases outside gene matches: 9. In nucleotides, the CDR3 is TGTGCCAGCAGCTTCCCTAACGGACAGGGAACCTACGAGCAGTACTTC. This gives the protein CASSFPNGQGTYEQYF.

The chain joins TRBV5-4 to TRBJ1-3; D uncertain. CDR1 and CDR2 (germline): SGHNT, YYREEE (reference sequence). Trimming removed 5 bases from V and 2 bases from J, with 14 bases in between. The CDR3 has 15 residues. The CDR3 is CASSSAPSAGNTIYF. CDR3 bases: TGTGCCAGCAGTTCCGCCCCGAGCGCTGGAAACACCATATATTTT. Drawing the rest from reference TRBV5-4 and TRBJ1-3, the complete variable domain is ETGVTQSPTHLIKTRGQQVTLRCSSQSGHNTVSWYQQALGQGPQFIFQYYREEENGRGNFPPRFSGLQFPNYSSELNVNALELDDSALYLCASSSAPSAGNTIYFGEGSWLTVV.

The chain combines TRBV11-2 with TRBJ1-6, with D possibly TRBD1 on 6 matching bases. The CDR3 loop spans 15 amino acids. Trimming pared 1 base from V and 7 bases from J, leaving 11 bases between. Looked up from germline, CDR1 is SGHAT and CDR2 is FQNNGV. The CDR3 sequence is CASSLVAGENSPLHF. In DNA form, the CDR3 reads TGTGCCAGCAGCTTAGTCGCAGGGGAGAATTCACCCCTCCACTTT.

V gene TRBV3-1 (or the pseudogene TRBV3-2) combines with J gene TRBJ2-1; TRBD2 matches 10 bases. V shed 4 bases, J shed 7 bases, and the junction held 7 bases outside the gene matches. This CDR3 region has 15 residues. CDR1 is LGHDT, CDR2 YNNKEL, per germline (reference sequence). DNA for the CDR3: TGTGCCAGCAGCCTAAGCGGGGGGGAAGGGAATGAGCAGTTCTTC. It yields the protein CASSLSGGEGNEQFF.

This rearrangement joins TRBV29-1 to TRBJ1-1, with 7 bases aligning to TRBD1. This CDR3 contains 13 residues. Germline lookup yields CDR1 SQVTM and CDR2 ANQGSEA. V trimming: 6 bases; J trimming: 3 bases; junction bases outside the gene matches: 7. The CDR3 loop is CSVEQGSDTEAFF. The CDR3 DNA is TGCAGCGTAGAACAGGGGAGCGACACTGAAGCTTTCTTT.

Here the CDR3 DNA reads TGTGCCAGCAGTGGTCTCACTAGCGGCACCCAAGAGACCCAGTACTTC. Its protein product is CASSGLTSGTQETQYF. The genes are TRBV6-1 and TRBJ2-5; TRBD2 matches 8 bases. Losses at the gene ends were 4 bases for V and 1 base for J; bases not matched to a gene: 8. This CDR3 contains 16 residues. CDR1 is MNHNS and CDR2 is SASEGT in the germline V gene.

This clone appeared once. The chain is built from TRBV7-2 and TRBJ1-5; D not certain. V was shortened by 4 bases and J by 2 bases, with 6 bases between the two germline ends. CDR1 SGHTA and CDR2 FQGNSA come from the germline V gene. The CDR3 totals 13 residues. The CDR3 nucleotides are TGTGCCAGCAGCTCGCGGGGCAATCAGCCCCAGCATTTT. Translation: CASSSRGNQPQHF.

The chain recombines TRBV3-1 (or the pseudogene TRBV3-2) with TRBJ2-5, with TRBD2 matching 7 bases. The CDR3 is 13 amino acids. V gave up 4 bases and J gave up 5 bases; unmatched junction bases: 4. Germline CDR1 and CDR2: LGHDT and YNNKEL (reference sequence). CDR3 in amino acids: CASSLARGETQYF. Here the CDR3 DNA reads TGTGCCAGCAGCCTCGCGCGGGGGGAGACCCAGTACTTC.

The chain recombines TRBV4-2 with TRBJ1-2; TRBD1 matches at 8 bases. The CDR3 is 15 residues long. The trim removed 0 bases at V and 0 bases at J, leaving 0 bases unmatched. Germline V gene lookup returns CDR1 LGHNA and CDR2 YNFKEQ. Here the CDR3 reads CASSQETGANYGYTF. In nucleotides, the CDR3 is TGTGCCAGCAGCCAAGAGACAGGGGCTAACTATGGCTACACCTTC.

V gene TRBV29-1 combines with J gene TRBJ2-4; TRBD1 is a possible D gene (5 bases). The CDR3 covers 13 residues. Germline CDR1 is SQVTM and CDR2 is ANQGSEA. The V gene lost 0 bases and the J gene lost 6 bases, with 9 bases spanning the gap. As DNA, the CDR3 is TGCAGCGTTGAAGACAGGGCCGGAAACATTCAGTACTTC. Residues: CSVEDRAGNIQYF.

There are a few counts of this clone. This chain joins TRBV4-3 and TRBJ2-3, with TRBD2 matching over 11 bases. CDR3 size: 16 residues. Germline loops: CDR1 LGHNA, CDR2 YSLEER. The ends lost 2 bases at V and 1 base at J; junction bases unmatched: 2. The CDR3 sequence: CASSQYSGGGTDTQYF. In nucleotides, the CDR3 is TGCGCCAGCAGCCAATATAGCGGGGGGGGCACAGATACGCAGTATTTT.

Here the CDR3 reads CASSFAGVSGEQYF. In DNA form, the CDR3 reads TGTGCCAGCAGCTTTGCGGGAGTATCTGGCGAGCAGTACTTC. This rearrangement joins TRBV7-6 to TRBJ2-7; 7 positions agree with TRBD2. The CDR3 has 14 amino acids. Germline CDR1 SGHVS, CDR2 FNYEAQ. J was trimmed by 6 bases and V by 3 bases; bases with no gene match: 8. Full variable domain (remainder filled in from reference TRBV7-6 and TRBJ2-7): GAGVSQSPRYKVTKRGQDVALRCDPISGHVSLYWYRQALGQGPEFLTYFNYEAQQDKSGLPNDRFSAERPEGSISTLTIQRTEQRDSAMYRCASSFAGVSGEQYFGPGTRLTVT.

This chain connects TRBV6-2 or TRBV6-3 to TRBJ1-5; the D is unclear. V gave up 2 bases and J gave up 0 bases, with 11 bases separating them. Germline values: CDR1 MNHEY, CDR2 SVGEGT. This CDR3 is built from 16 residues. The chain's CDR3 is CASSYDSVYSNQPQHF. CDR3 in DNA: TGTGCCAGCAGTTACGACTCAGTTTATAGCAATCAGCCCCAGCATTTT.

The V and J genes are TRBV6-5 and TRBJ1-2; TRBD1 agrees at 7 bases. The CDR3 is 14 amino acids. V lost 2 bases, J lost 0 bases, and 0 bases stayed unmatched. CDR1 MNHEY and CDR2 SVGAGI come from the germline V gene. CDR3 DNA sequence: TGTGCCAGCAGTTACGACAGGGCTAACTATGGCTACACCTTC. Its translation is CASSYDRANYGYTF.

The V gene is TRBV7-2, the J gene TRBJ1-5; no clear D gene. V was pared by 5 bases and J by 5 bases, with 13 bases between. Germline CDR1 reads SGHTA; CDR2 reads FQGNSA. The CDR3 loop spans 14 amino acids. The CDR3 DNA reads as TGTGCCAGCAGCATTCGGGATTTCTATCAGCCCCAGCATTTT. Its protein is CASSIRDFYQPQHF.